The 8 T cell receptor beta chains given below trace back to one sample, sequenced in a study of blood T cell repertoires in COVID-19. The method was immunoSEQ multiplex PCR; TCRdb's version includes in-frame clones alone and lacks a portion of them. The sample yields about 320,000 clones, 85% to 90% seen once. The specimen sequenced was PBMCs or T cells enriched from blood (not recorded which). These receptors were obtained from a woman in her late teens or twenties who had recovered from COVID-19.

The chain recombines TRBV6-5 with TRBJ2-1, with 12 bases lining up with TRBD2. CDR1 and CDR2 (germline): MNHEY, SVGAGI. The CDR3 sequence is 15 residues long. Trimming cost V 10 bases and J 7 bases; bases outside gene matches: 11. In DNA, the CDR3 is TGTGCCACTCGGTTTCCGACTAGCGGGGGAAATGAGCAGTTCTTC. It yields the protein CATRFPTSGGNEQFF.

This clone turned up a few times. This chain links TRBV19 with TRBJ2-1; the match to TRBD2 covers 8 bases. The ends lost 8 bases at V and 4 bases at J; junction bases unmatched: 7. The CDR3 loop spans 14 amino acids. Germline lookup yields CDR1 LNHDA and CDR2 SQIVND (reference sequence). The DNA of the CDR3 is TGTGCCAGTCAGAGCGGGAGCCCTTACAATGAGCAGTTCTTC. Protein product: CASQSGSPYNEQFF.

The CDR3 reads CASSRAGFYGYTF. In nucleotides, the CDR3 is TGTGCCAGCAGCCGGGCGGGGTTCTATGGCTACACCTTC. The chain employs TRBV6-6 and TRBJ1-2; D gene unclear. Germline-derived CDR1 and CDR2 are MNHNY and SVGAGI (reference sequence). V was cut by 6 bases and J by 4 bases, with 12 bases left in between. CDR3 length: 13 residues.

The chain is built from TRBV27 and TRBJ2-1, with a weak D call TRBD2 (5 bases). The V end was cut by 5 bases, the J end by 5 bases, with 16 bases between. This CDR3 spans 15 amino acids. Germline V gene data show CDR1 as MNHEY and CDR2 as SMNVEV (reference sequence). As DNA, the CDR3 is TGTGCCAGCAGTCCAACACTCGGGATTAACAATGAGCAGTTCTTC. It is translated as CASSPTLGINNEQFF.

The chain is built from TRBV5-1 and TRBJ1-1; TRBD1 agrees at 8 bases. The CDR3 is 15 amino acids. The ends lost 0 bases at V and 3 bases at J; junction bases unmatched: 4. Germline CDR1 reads SGHRS; CDR2 reads YFSETQ. CDR3 DNA sequence: TGCGCCAGCAGCTTGGAGGGACAGGTGGACACTGAAGCTTTCTTT. It is translated as CASSLEGQVDTEAFF.

The chain uses TRBV30 and TRBJ1-4; 10 bases are a match to TRBD1. Trimming cost V 3 bases and J 6 bases; bases outside gene matches: 7. The CDR3 spans 15 residues. Looked up from germline, CDR1 is GTSNPN and CDR2 is SVGIG (reference sequence). DNA for the CDR3: TGTGCCTGGAGCCAAACCGGGACAGGGGATGAAAAACTGTTTTTT. Amino acid sequence: CAWSQTGTGDEKLFF. The variable domain in full, completed from reference TRBV30 and TRBJ1-4, reads SQTIHQWPATLVQPVGSPLSLECTVEGTSNPNLYWYRQAAGRGLQLLFYSVGIGQISSEVPQNLSASRPQDRQFILSSKKLLLSDSGFYLCAWSQTGTGDEKLFFGSGTQLSVL.

The V and J genes are TRBV5-1 and TRBJ1-1; D is unclear. The CDR3 consists of 12 residues. Trimming took off 1 base at V and 4 bases at J, with 5 bases between the two ends. In germline, CDR1 is SGHRS, CDR2 YFSETQ. Written as DNA, the CDR3 is TGCGCCAGCAGCTTGTCAGGCACTGAAGCTTTCTTT. Translating gives CASSLSGTEAFF.

The gene calls are TRBV5-4 and TRBJ2-1; possibly TRBD2 for D (5 bases). Germline CDR1 is SGHNT and CDR2 is YYREEE (reference sequence). V was trimmed by 2 bases and J by 6 bases, leaving 9 bases between them. The CDR3 totals 13 residues. CDR3: CASSFAGGNEQFF. Here the CDR3 DNA reads TGTGCCAGCAGCTTCGCGGGCGGCAATGAGCAGTTCTTC.